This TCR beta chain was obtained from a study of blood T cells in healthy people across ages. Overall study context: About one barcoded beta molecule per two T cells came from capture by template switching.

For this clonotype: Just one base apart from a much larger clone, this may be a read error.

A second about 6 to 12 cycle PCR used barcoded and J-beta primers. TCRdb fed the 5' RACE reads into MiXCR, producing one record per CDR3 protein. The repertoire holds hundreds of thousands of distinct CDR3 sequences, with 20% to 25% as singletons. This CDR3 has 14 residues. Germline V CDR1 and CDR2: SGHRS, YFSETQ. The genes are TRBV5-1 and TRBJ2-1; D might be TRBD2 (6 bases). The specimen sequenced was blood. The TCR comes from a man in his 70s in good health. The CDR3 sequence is CASGLELASNEQFF. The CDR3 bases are TGCGCCAGCGGCTTGGAACTAGCATCCAATGAGCAGTTCTTC.